This is a list of T cell receptor beta chains from one sample in a study of breast tumors, draining lymph nodes, adjacent tissues. TCRdb re-called the multiplex PCR reads through MiXCR, storing one row per CDR3 protein. Of about 200,000 distinct CDR3 sequences listed, around 33% are singletons. Specimen: axillary lymph node tissue. The receptors derive from a female donor with breast cancer. Some clones in this sample may be carry-over from other donors' samples. The CDR3 runs from the conserved cysteine through the conserved F or W. A D gene is named only where the DNA matches it firmly. The size field is filled for only some rows; it gives once, few, many or a size class.

-	13	TRBV28	TRBJ1-1	-	TGTGCCAGCAGATCGACGGGGAACACTGAAGCTTTCTTT	CASRSTGNTEAFF
-	17	TRBV7-6	TRBJ2-5	-	TGTGCCAGCAGCTTAGGACGATTGACAGGCGTCCAAGAGCCCCAGTACTTC	CASSLGRLTGVQEPQYF
few	15	TRBV3-1	TRBJ1-4	-	TGTGCCAGCAGCCGAACCTTTGCAACTAATGAAAAACTGTTTTTT	CASSRTFATNEKLFF
-	15	TRBV9	TRBJ2-5	TRBD1	TGTGCCAGCAGCGGGGGGACAGGGGGGCAAGAGACCCAGTACTTC	CASSGGTGGQETQYF
many	16	TRBV7-2	TRBJ2-7	TRBD2	TGTGCCAGCAGCTTAGGGGGACTAGCAAGCTCCTACGAGCAGTACTTC	CASSLGGLASSYEQYF
many	14	TRBV20-1	TRBJ1-4	TRBD1	TGCAGTGCTAGAGAACAGGGGGTAGACGAAAAACTGTTTTTT	CSAREQGVDEKLFF
-	14	TRBV20-1	TRBJ2-3	-	TGCAGTGCTAGCCTGGACTACCTGGGCAATGAGCAGTATTTT	CSASLDYLGNEQYF
many	12	TRBV2	TRBJ2-3	-	TGTGCCAGCAGTGGAGACACAGATACGCAGTATTTT	CASSGDTDTQYF
many	15	TRBV5-4	TRBJ2-4	-	TGTGCCAGCAGCTTGGGGGAGGACAGGAACCAAAAATGGTACTTC	CASSLGEDRNQKWYF
many	14	TRBV5-1	TRBJ1-5	-	TGCGCCAGCAGCCTGCGGGGGCTAGGTCAGCCCCAGCATTTT	CASSLRGLGQPQHF
-	11	TRBV30	TRBJ1-2	-	TGTGCCTGGAGTTCGTACTCTGGAAACACCTTC	CAWSSYSGNTF
once	14	TRBV18	TRBJ1-1	-	TGTGCCAGCTCACCAGCGGTGGACAGCCCTGAAGCTTTCTTT	CASSPAVDSPEAFF
many	20	TRBV20-1	TRBJ2-1	TRBD2	TGCAGTGCTAGAGAGAGGGATTACCCCGGAACTAGCGGAGTCTACAATGAGCAGTTCTTC	CSARERDYPGTSGVYNEQFF
-	13	TRBV4-2	TRBJ2-3	-	TGTGCCAGCAGCTGGCTAGGCACAGATACGCAGTATTTT	CASSWLGTDTQYF
few	12	TRBV20-1	TRBJ2-3	-	TGCAGTGCTAGCCCCTCGGCAGATATGCAGTATTTT	CSASPSADMQYF
many	16	TRBV20-1	TRBJ1-6	-	TGCAGTGCTAGAGATGTGGCAGGCTCCTATAATTCACCCCTCCACTTT	CSARDVAGSYNSPLHF
-	12	TRBV24-1	TRBJ2-3	TRBD2	TGTGCCACCTTGGGGGGGGCAGATACGCAGTATTTT	CATLGGADTQYF
many	15	TRBV5-5	TRBJ2-7	-	TGTGCCAGCAGCCTCTCCACGGGACCTGTCTACGAGCAGTACTTC	CASSLSTGPVYEQYF
many	12	TRBV28	TRBJ2-7	-	TGTGCCAGCAGTTTGTCCAGGGGCGAGCAGTACTTC	CASSLSRGEQYF